Below are 19 T cell receptor beta chains sequenced from a single sample in a study of tumor and adjacent non-tumor tissue in lung cancer. Three rounds of nested PCR, following a modified ARM-PCR protocol, produced the TCRbeta library. TCRdb recomputed calls from the multiplex PCR reads with MiXCR, one row per CDR3 protein. The repertoire has tens of thousands of distinct CDR3 sequences, under 70% of them found once; the top ten carry roughly 25%. This sample's RNA came from whole unsorted tissue. More than 3 cm separated this lung sample from the edge of the tumor. The sequencing sample was made of distant non-tumor lung tissue. Receptor source: a woman in her 50s with non-small cell lung cancer.

On this clonotype: The junction and the germline gene differ at one end; a read error may be behind it. The gene calls are TRBV11-3 and TRBJ1-1; D is possibly TRBD1 (5 bases). The CDR3 totals 13 residues. The germline V gene encodes CDR1 SGHNT and CDR2 YENEEA. The CDR3 is CASSSWKDTEVFF. In DNA, the CDR3 is TGTGCCAGCAGCTCATGGAAGGACACTGAAGTTTTCTTT.

The gene calls are TRBV6-2 or TRBV6-3 and TRBJ2-5, with D perhaps TRBD2 (6 bases). The V gene's germline CDR1 is MNHEY and CDR2 SVGEGT. The length of the CDR3 is 16 residues. Deletions cut 9 bases from V and 0 bases from J, with 20 bases between. This chain's CDR3 is CASSNLDGGDQETQYF. CDR3 bases: TGTGCCAGTAGCAACCTCGATGGCGGGGACCAAGAGACCCAGTACTTC.

The rearrangement links TRBV13 to TRBJ2-1; D gene ambiguous. This CDR3 comprises 12 residues. The V end lost 5 bases, the J end lost 8 bases, and 10 bases lay between the germline ends. The germline V gene has CDR1 PRHDT and CDR2 FYEKMQ (reference sequence). In DNA form, the CDR3 reads TGTGCCAGCAGCCGCCCTAGGGATGAGCAGTTCTTC. Encoded protein: CASSRPRDEQFF.

About this clonotype itself: A much larger clone differs from this one at a single base, so this may be a read error. The CDR3 does not close with the conserved phenylalanine or tryptophan, likely indicating a read error. The rearrangement joins TRBV10-3 to TRBJ2-2, with D possibly TRBD2 on 6 matching bases. The CDR3 is 13 amino acids. V was clipped by 10 bases and J by 5 bases, with 14 bases between them. Germline V gene lookup returns CDR1 ENHRY and CDR2 SYGVKD. The CDR3 DNA sequence: TGTGCCACCTTAGGACGGGGGACCGGGGAGCTGTTTATT. This encodes CATLGRGTGELFI.

A note on this clonotype: This may come from a read error, since a much larger clone is one base off. The rearrangement uses TRBV29-1 and TRBJ2-4; TRBD2 matches at 9 bases. Trimming took 1 base from V and 2 from J; bases not matched to a gene: 3. CDR3 length: 15 amino acids. CDR1 and CDR2 (germline): SQVTM, ANQGSEA. The CDR3 region has the DNA TGCAGCGTTGAAGTCCTAGCGGGACCCAAAAACATTCAGTACTTC. Translation gives CSVEVLAGPKNIQYF.

Worth noting for this clonotype: A single base separates this from a much larger clone, so it may be a read error. V gene TRBV6-1 combines with J gene TRBJ2-3; either TRBD1 or TRBD2 may supply D (5 bases each). Germline CDR1 reads MNHNS; CDR2 reads SASEGT. The CDR3 extends over 14 amino acids. CDR3 region: CTSRDTGRADTQYF. CDR3 in DNA: TGTACCAGCCGCGACACGGGGCGCGCAGATACGCAGTATTTT.

As to this clonotype: A much larger clone lies a single base off, so this may be a read error. The chain combines TRBV6-2 or TRBV6-3 with TRBJ2-7; no firm D call. This CDR3 is built from 12 residues. Germline values: CDR1 MNHEY, CDR2 SVGEGT. The CDR3 sequence: CASGLTSYDQYF. The DNA of the CDR3 is TGTGCCAGCGGGTTGACATCCTACGATCAGTACTTC.

The chain couples TRBV20-1 to TRBJ2-5; TRBD2 matches at 15 bases. Germline lookup yields CDR1 DFQATT and CDR2 SNEGSKA (reference sequence). The CDR3 is made up of 19 amino acids. The ends lost 6 bases at V and 2 bases at J; junction bases unmatched: 16. CDR3 DNA: TGCAGTGCAGAAAAGAGGGGACTAGCGGGAGGAGGGAATCAAGAGACCCAGTACTTC. This codes for CSAEKRGLAGGGNQETQYF.

A remark on this clonotype: At one boundary the junction diverges from the germline segment, which might be a read error. V usage is TRBV12-3 or TRBV12-4 and J usage is TRBJ2-3; D may match TRBD1 or TRBD2 (5 bases each). The CDR3 runs 14 residues. The CDR3 DNA sequence: TGTGCCAGCACCGGGGCTAGCTCCCCAGATATGCAGTATTTT. Residues: CASTGASSPDMQYF.

A few counts support this clonotype. This rearrangement joins TRBV30 to TRBJ2-1, with TRBD2 matching over 7 bases. There are 11 residues in the CDR3. Germline V gene lookup returns CDR1 GTSNPN and CDR2 SVGIG (reference sequence). After removal of 5 bases from V and 9 bases from J, the junction contained 4 bases not matched to a gene. CDR3 protein: CAWGSGVEQFF. In DNA, the CDR3 is TGTGCCTGGGGGAGCGGGGTTGAGCAGTTCTTC.

To note about this clonotype: A read error is likely, as this CDR3 ends without the conserved phenylalanine or tryptophan. The limits of the CDR3 on the DNA are not certain, so only TCRdb's listed CDR3 is given. The V and J genes are TRBV9 and TRBJ2-2; no DNA check was done on the table's D call, TRBD1. The CDR3 has 15 amino acids, counting both end residues. Germline V CDR1 and CDR2: SGDLS, YYNGEE. The CDR3 sequence: CASSVRGGGTGELFL.

A few counts support this clonotype. V is TRBV5-1 and J is TRBJ2-1; TRBD2 matches 8 bases. With 1 base clipped from V and 6 bases from J, the junction kept 6 bases outside the gene matches. The CDR3 loop spans 15 amino acids. Germline CDR1 is SGHRS and CDR2 is YFSETQ. CDR3 sequence reads: CASSLRGTSINEQFF. The CDR3 DNA reads TGCGCCAGCAGCTTGAGGGGGACTAGTATCAATGAGCAGTTCTTC.

Points on this clonotype: A read error may account for a junction end that differs from germline. The rearrangement links TRBV20-1 to TRBJ2-1; D ambiguous. The CDR3 totals 12 residues. Germline-derived CDR1 and CDR2 are DFQATT and SNEGSKA (reference sequence). In DNA, the CDR3 is TGCAGTGCTAGGTACACCACCAATGAACAGTTCTTC. It translates to CSARYTTNEQFF.

A note on this clonotype: A junction boundary mismatches the germline segment, possibly from a read error. The V call is TRBV4-1, the J call TRBJ2-1; the match to TRBD1 covers 10 bases. The CDR3 is made up of 14 amino acids. CDR1 is MGHRA, CDR2 YSYEKL, per germline. The CDR3 nucleotides are TGCGCCAGCAGCCAGGGACAGGGGACGCATGAGCTGATCTTC. This sequence encodes CASSQGQGTHELIF.

This clonotype was observed a few times. This chain uses TRBV25-1 with TRBJ2-2; no reliable D call. V was clipped by 1 base and J by 3 bases, with 3 bases between them. This CDR3 has 13 amino acids. CDR1 is MGHDK, CDR2 SYGVNS, per germline. The CDR3 sequence: CASSEFDTGELFF. The DNA for the CDR3 is TGTGCCAGCAGTGAATTTGACACCGGGGAGCTGTTTTTT.

As concerns this clonotype: A much larger clone sits a single nucleotide away, making a read error possible. The CDR3 sequence: CASSLEGQTTWAQYF. CDR3 nucleotide sequence: TGTGCCAGCAGTTTAGAAGGCCAGACAACATGGGCCCAGTACTTC. The V and J genes are TRBV12-3 or TRBV12-4 and TRBJ2-5; D ambiguous. V was trimmed by 1 base and J by 9 bases, leaving 18 bases between them. This CDR3 contains 15 residues.

This clonotype has more than one count but fewer than ten. This rearrangement joins TRBV6-5 to TRBJ1-4, with 8 bases matching TRBD1. From germline, CDR1 is MNHEY and CDR2 SVGAGI. The CDR3 has 16 residues. Here the CDR3 reads CAAVTTRTGLREKLFF. The CDR3 region has the DNA TGTGCAGCAGTTACAACTCGGACAGGGCTAAGGGAAAAACTGTTTTTT.

This clonotype was counted at least ten times. This chain links TRBV6-2 or TRBV6-3 with TRBJ1-2, with 7 bases fitting TRBD1. The V gene end was trimmed by 8 bases and the J gene end by 10 bases; junction bases not matched to a gene: 13. CDR1 is MNHEY, CDR2 SVGEGT, per germline. This CDR3 region has 13 residues. The CDR3 here is CASGTHPRGYYTF. The DNA for the CDR3 is TGTGCCAGCGGAACCCACCCCAGGGGGTACTACACCTTC.

The chain joins TRBV11-2 to TRBJ2-7; TRBD1 aligns across 8 bases. The CDR3 is made up of 15 amino acids. Germline V gene lookup returns CDR1 SGHAT and CDR2 FQNNGV. The V gene end was trimmed by 8 bases and the J gene end by 6 bases; junction bases not matched to a gene: 15. The CDR3 here is CASCSGTGRACEQYF. As DNA, the CDR3 is TGTGCCAGCTGCTCGGGGACAGGCCGGGCCTGCGAGCAGTACTTC.